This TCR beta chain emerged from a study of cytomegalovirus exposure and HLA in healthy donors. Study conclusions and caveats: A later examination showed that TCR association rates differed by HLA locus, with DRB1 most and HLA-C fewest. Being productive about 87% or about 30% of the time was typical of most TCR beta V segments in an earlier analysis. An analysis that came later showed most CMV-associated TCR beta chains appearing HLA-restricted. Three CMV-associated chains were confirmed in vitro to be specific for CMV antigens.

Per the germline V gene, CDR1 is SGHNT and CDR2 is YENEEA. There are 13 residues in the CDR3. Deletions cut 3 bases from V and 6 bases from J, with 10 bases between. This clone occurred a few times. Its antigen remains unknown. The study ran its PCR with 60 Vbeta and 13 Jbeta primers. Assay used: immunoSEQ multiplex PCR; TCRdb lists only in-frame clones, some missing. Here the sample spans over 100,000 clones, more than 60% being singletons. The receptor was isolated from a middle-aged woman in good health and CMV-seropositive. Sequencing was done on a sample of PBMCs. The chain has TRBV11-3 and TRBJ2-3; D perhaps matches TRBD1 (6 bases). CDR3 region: CASSFSRGDTQYF. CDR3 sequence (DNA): TGTGCCAGCAGCTTCAGTAGGGGGGATACGCAGTATTTT.